A single sample gave rise to the 12 T cell receptor beta chains below, sequenced in a study of T cell responses to AZD1222 COVID-19 vaccine. Using immunoSEQ multiplex PCR, the repertoire was profiled, and TCRdb retains in-frame clones only, with some absent. Found here are roughly 150,000 clones, approximately 92% of them singletons; the top ten hold approximately 6.8%. Sequences were derived from peripheral blood, sampled 28 days after the second AZD1222 dose. Every receptor here comes from an adult who received the AZD1222 COVID-19 vaccine.

This clone has only a few counts. The V gene is TRBV6-5, the J gene TRBJ2-7, with TRBD2 matching 7 bases. The length of the CDR3 is 13 residues. The ends lost 10 bases at V and 3 bases at J; junction bases unmatched: 9. CDR1 and CDR2 (germline): MNHEY, SVGAGI. The CDR3 region has the DNA TGTGCCACGTCTGGGGGGGAGCACTACGAGCAGTACTTC. Residues: CATSGGEHYEQYF.

This clone was found once. This chain connects TRBV7-9 to TRBJ1-2; 10 bases line up with TRBD1. Germline values: CDR1 SEHNR, CDR2 FQNEAQ (reference sequence). The V and J ends lost 5 bases and 8 bases, in that order; junction bases with no gene match: 5. This CDR3 has 13 amino acids. As DNA, the CDR3 is TGTGCCAGCAGCCGACAGGGGGCAGGAGGCTACACCTTC. Its protein product is CASSRQGAGGYTF.

The J gene is TRBJ1-2, the V gene TRBV27, with a possible D match to TRBD1 (5 bases). The CDR3 consists of 13 residues. The germline gives CDR1 MNHEY, CDR2 SMNVEV (reference sequence). V shed 3 bases and J shed 6 bases, with 11 bases lying between them. For the CDR3, the DNA is TGTGCCAGCAGTTTGGAGGGGAAGGATGGCTACACCTTC. It translates to CASSLEGKDGYTF.

The chain combines TRBV5-1 with TRBJ2-7; 9 nucleotides agree with TRBD1. Losses at the gene ends were 2 bases for V and 0 bases for J; bases not matched to a gene: 0. From germline, CDR1 is SGHRS and CDR2 YFSETQ. The CDR3 length is 14 residues. Here the CDR3 reads CASSLQGASYEQYF. CDR3 nucleotide sequence: TGCGCCAGCAGCTTACAGGGGGCCTCCTACGAGCAGTACTTC. The full variable domain, rest sourced from reference TRBV5-1 and TRBJ2-7, is KAGVTQTPRYLIKTRGQQVTLSCSPISGHRSVSWYQQTPGQGLQFLFEYFSETQRNKGNFPGRFSGRQFSNSRSEMNVSTLELGDSALYLCASSLQGASYEQYFGPGTRLTVT.

This chain links TRBV19 with TRBJ2-1; possibly TRBD2 for D (5 bases). The CDR3 runs 14 residues. Trimming took 10 bases from V and 7 from J, leaving 20 bases between them. Germline lookup yields CDR1 LNHDA and CDR2 SQIVND (reference sequence). The CDR3 is CATARHGLANEQFF. CDR3 bases: TGTGCCACGGCGCGACATGGACTGGCGAATGAGCAGTTCTTC.

The V gene is TRBV10-3, the J gene TRBJ1-6, with TRBD1 as a possible D gene (6 bases). This CDR3 has 13 amino acids. The germline CDR1 and CDR2 sequences are ENHRY and SYGVKD. V gave up 11 bases and J gave up 6 bases, with 14 bases separating them. CDR3 loop: CAANGQINSPLHF. CDR3 DNA sequence: TGTGCCGCCAATGGACAGATTAATTCACCCCTCCACTTT.

J is TRBJ1-1 and V is TRBV12-3 or TRBV12-4; D gene ambiguous. Between the trimmed V and J ends, which lost 2 bases and 7 bases, there was a span of 11 bases. The CDR3 is 13 amino acids. The CDR3 DNA is TGTGCCAGCAGTTTAAAGGTAGGGCTTGAAGCTTTCTTT. As protein: CASSLKVGLEAFF.

The rearrangement uses TRBV7-9 and TRBJ2-5, with D perhaps TRBD2 (5 bases). Trimming pared 2 bases from V and 5 bases from J, leaving 12 bases between. Germline V gene lookup returns CDR1 SEHNR and CDR2 FQNEAQ (reference sequence). This CDR3 is 14 amino acids long. CDR3 in DNA: TGTGCCAGCAGCTTAAGGGCTAGCTGGGAGACCCAGTACTTC. It encodes CASSLRASWETQYF.

V usage is TRBV15 and J usage is TRBJ2-3; D remains unclear. The V gene's germline CDR1 is LNHNV and CDR2 YYDKDF (reference sequence). Trimming took 1 base from V and 5 from J, leaving 7 bases between them. The CDR3 has 13 residues. The CDR3, as DNA: TGTGCCACCAGCAGAGGGGTAAAAGATACGCAGTATTTT. Translated, it gives CATSRGVKDTQYF. The full variable domain, with the rest looked up from reference TRBV15 and TRBJ2-3, is DAMVIQNPRYQVTQFGKPVTLSCSQTLNHNVMYWYQQKSSQAPKLLFHYYDKDFNNEADTPDNFQSRRPNTSFCFLDIRSPGLGDTAMYLCATSRGVKDTQYFGPGTRLTVL.

V usage is TRBV6-2 or TRBV6-3 and J usage is TRBJ1-4, with D tentatively TRBD1 (5 bases). The germline V gene encodes CDR1 MNHEY and CDR2 SVGEGT. The CDR3 sequence is 19 residues long. Trimming took off 0 bases at V and 0 bases at J, with 17 bases between the two ends. CDR3 amino acids: CASSYSSRDASSTNEKLFF. CDR3 DNA sequence: TGTGCCAGCAGTTACTCTTCCCGGGACGCTTCCTCAACTAATGAAAAACTGTTTTTT.

V usage is TRBV7-2 and J usage is TRBJ2-5; 14 nucleotides line up with TRBD2. V lost 4 bases to trimming and J lost 4 bases; unmatched junction nucleotides: 8. This CDR3 is built from 17 residues. From germline, CDR1 is SGHTA and CDR2 FQGNSA. CDR3 region: CASSSPTSGGAGETQYF. CDR3 nucleotides: TGTGCCAGCAGCTCCCCGACTAGCGGGGGGGCCGGAGAGACCCAGTACTTC.

On this clone itself: This sample also contains other DNA sequences that code for the same CDR3. The chain uses TRBV12-3 or TRBV12-4 and TRBJ2-1; possibly TRBD1 for D (5 bases). The CDR3 length is 12 residues. The V end lost 2 bases, the J end lost 6 bases, and 5 bases lay between the germline ends. The CDR3 bases are TGTGCCAGCAGTTTACAGGGCAATGAGCAGTTCTTC. Translation: CASSLQGNEQFF.